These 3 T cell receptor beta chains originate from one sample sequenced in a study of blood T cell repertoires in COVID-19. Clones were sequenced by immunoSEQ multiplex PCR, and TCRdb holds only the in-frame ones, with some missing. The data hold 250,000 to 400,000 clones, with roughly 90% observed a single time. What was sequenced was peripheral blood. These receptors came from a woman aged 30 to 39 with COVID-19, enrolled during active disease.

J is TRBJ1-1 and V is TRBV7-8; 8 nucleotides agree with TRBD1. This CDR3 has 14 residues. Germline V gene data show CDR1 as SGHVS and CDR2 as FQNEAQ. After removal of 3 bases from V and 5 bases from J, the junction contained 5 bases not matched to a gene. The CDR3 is CASSFSGGGTEAFF. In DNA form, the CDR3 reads TGTGCCAGCAGCTTTTCAGGGGGCGGAACTGAAGCTTTCTTT.

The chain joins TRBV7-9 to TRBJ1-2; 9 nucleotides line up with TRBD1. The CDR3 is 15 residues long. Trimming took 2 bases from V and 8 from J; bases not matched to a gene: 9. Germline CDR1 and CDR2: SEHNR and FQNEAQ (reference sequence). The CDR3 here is CASSLILGTGPGYTF. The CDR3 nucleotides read TGTGCCAGCAGCTTAATATTAGGGACAGGGCCCGGCTACACCTTC.

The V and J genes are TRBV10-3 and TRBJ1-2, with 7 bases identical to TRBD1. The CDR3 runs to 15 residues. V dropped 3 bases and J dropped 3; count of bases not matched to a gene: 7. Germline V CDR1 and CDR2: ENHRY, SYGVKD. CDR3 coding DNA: TGTGCCATCAGTGACTTGCAGGGGGGTGACTATGGCTACACCTTC. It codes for CAISDLQGGDYGYTF.